This entry concerns a single T cell receptor (beta chain). Antigen specificity is unknown. The CDR3 is 14 residues long. Germline V gives CDR1 SGHTA, CDR2 FQGTGA. V lost 5 bases and J lost 7; bases outside the gene matches: 6. The sample comes from a study of Ad26.COV2.S vaccination and SARS-CoV-2 variants. The study's findings and limits: Total T cell responses may have been underestimated by the TCR breadth and depth analyses. Relative to placebo recipients, vaccine recipients exhibited elevated spike-specific TCR breadth. Reported post-vaccination CD8+ and CD4+ T cell responses to spike showed substantial breadth. Comparability of non-spike TCR breadth was observed across vaccine and placebo recipients.

Assay: immunoSEQ multiplex PCR; the TCRdb copy retains only in-frame clones and omits some. The profile covers approximately 400,000 clones, with about 91% appearing a single time and 3% to 5% taken by the ten largest. Material: peripheral blood, obtained after recovery from COVID-19. The chain combines TRBV7-3 with TRBJ2-1, with 9 bases aligning to TRBD2. This clonotype was sampled from a human donor who had recovered from COVID-19. CDR3 amino acids: CASSGSGGRNEQFF. The CDR3 bases are TGTGCCAGCAGCGGGAGCGGGGGGCGTAATGAGCAGTTCTTC.